The 10 T cell receptor beta chains presented below share a single source sample, sequenced in a study of tumor-infiltrating lymphocytes in localized non-small cell lung cancer. Method: immunoSEQ multiplex PCR; TCRdb's copy keeps in-frame clones and lacks some. The sample yields about 8,500 clones, around 77% seen once. Material for sequencing was uninvolved lung tissue not adjacent to the tumor. The receptors were sampled from a human donor with non-small cell lung cancer.

This clone has just a few counts. The chain combines TRBV7-2 with TRBJ2-4; a possible D gene is TRBD2 (5 bases). The germline gives CDR1 SGHTA, CDR2 FQGNSA. V lost 1 base and J lost 2, with 12 bases in between. This CDR3 is 16 amino acids long. In DNA form, the CDR3 reads TGTGCCAGCAGCTTAGAAGAACGGGGAACCAAAAACATTCAGTACTTC. Translating gives CASSLEERGTKNIQYF.

The genes are TRBV6-1 and TRBJ1-5, with unresolved D. Germline lookup yields CDR1 MNHNS and CDR2 SASEGT. V gave up 6 bases and J gave up 7 bases, with 13 bases separating them. The CDR3 covers 13 residues. DNA for the CDR3: TGTGCCAGCAGCCTCGGACTTAACCAGCCCCAGCATTTT. It yields the protein CASSLGLNQPQHF.

This clone has just one count. The V gene is TRBV4-1, the J gene TRBJ1-1; D remains unclear. V was trimmed by 3 bases and J by 0 bases, leaving 14 bases between them. The CDR3 is made up of 16 amino acids. Per germline, CDR1 MGHRA and CDR2 YSYEKL. The CDR3 sequence is CASSHRLNLVNTEAFF. In DNA form, the CDR3 reads TGCGCCAGCAGCCACCGTCTTAACCTTGTGAACACTGAAGCTTTCTTT.

The V and J genes are TRBV11-2 and TRBJ1-4; D remains ambiguous. Germline assignment: CDR1 SGHAT and CDR2 FQNNGV. The CDR3 consists of 12 residues. V lost 2 bases and J 5 bases, leaving 3 bases between the germline ends. CDR3 nucleotide sequence: TGTGCCAGCAGCTTACCGAATGAAAAACTGTTTTTT. This gives the protein CASSLPNEKLFF.

The V and J genes are TRBV5-6 and TRBJ2-7; 10 bases line up with TRBD1. Germline-derived CDR1 and CDR2 are SGHDT and YYEEEE. The CDR3 length is 15 residues. V was pared by 4 bases and J by 5 bases, with 9 bases of the junction left unmatched. The CDR3 loop is CASSHTTGGSDEQYF. The CDR3 bases are TGTGCCAGCAGCCATACGACAGGGGGCTCGGACGAGCAGTACTTC.

The rearrangement links TRBV9 to TRBJ2-3; maybe TRBD2 (5 bases). V lost 4 bases, J lost 1 base, and 10 bases lay in between. The CDR3 runs 14 residues. CDR1 and CDR2 (germline): SGDLS, YYNGEE. This CDR3 is CASSLRTGTDTQYF. CDR3 nucleotides: TGTGCCAGCAGCCTTCGGACTGGCACAGATACGCAGTATTTT.

The chain employs TRBV30 and TRBJ2-3, with TRBD2 identical over 8 bases. The V gene's germline CDR1 is GTSNPN and CDR2 SVGIG (reference sequence). The CDR3 runs 15 residues. With V trimmed by 1 base and J by 4 bases, 7 bases remained unmatched. The CDR3 here is CAWSAYSGEADTQYF. CDR3 DNA sequence: TGTGCCTGGAGTGCATATAGCGGGGAGGCAGATACGCAGTATTTT.

The rearrangement joins TRBV5-4 to TRBJ2-2, with 15 bases that match TRBD2. This CDR3 comprises 19 residues. V was pared by 0 bases and J by 3 bases, with 6 bases of the junction left unmatched. Germline CDR1 reads SGHNT; CDR2 reads YYREEE (reference sequence). CDR3 protein: CASSLEGLAGGPDTGELFF. CDR3 sequence (DNA): TGTGCCAGCAGCTTGGAAGGACTAGCGGGGGGGCCAGACACCGGGGAGCTGTTTTTT.

This clone was counted a single time. The rearrangement uses TRBV19 and TRBJ1-5; no reliable D call. V was pared by 0 bases and J by 1 base, with 7 bases between. The germline V gene encodes CDR1 LNHDA and CDR2 SQIVND (reference sequence). The CDR3 has 15 residues. CDR3 residues: CASSIEGFSNQPQHF. In nucleotides, the CDR3 is TGTGCCAGTAGTATAGAAGGCTTCAGCAATCAGCCCCAGCATTTT.

The chain employs TRBV6-5 and TRBJ1-2; the D is unclear. The ends were cut back, 1 base at V and 6 bases at J, with 15 bases in the middle. In germline, CDR1 is MNHEY, CDR2 SVGAGI. The CDR3 spans 15 residues. CDR3 in DNA: TGTGCCAGCAGTTACTTAGGGAATACAGAGGATGGCTACACCTTC. Translating gives CASSYLGNTEDGYTF.